This T cell receptor (beta chain) was documented in a study of blood T cell repertoires in COVID-19. With 5 bases removed from V and 3 bases from J, the gap between germline ends came to 14 bases. CDR1 SNHLY and CDR2 FYNNEI come from the germline V gene. The CDR3 extends over 14 amino acids. Using immunoSEQ multiplex PCR, the repertoire was profiled, and TCRdb retains in-frame clones only, with some absent. The data hold approximately 220,000 clones, with roughly 85% observed a single time. The study counted Cohort 3 donors as recovered given two negative PCRs, clearance, or symptom resolution. The sequence came from a man aged 35 to 55 who had recovered from COVID-19. The sample comprised PBMCs or T cells enriched from blood (not recorded which). The chain employs TRBV2 and TRBJ2-7, with D tentatively TRBD2 (7 bases). CDR3 in DNA: TGTGCCAGCAGTCCCGCGGGGGCGGGCTACGAGCAGTACTTC. It yields the protein CASSPAGAGYEQYF.